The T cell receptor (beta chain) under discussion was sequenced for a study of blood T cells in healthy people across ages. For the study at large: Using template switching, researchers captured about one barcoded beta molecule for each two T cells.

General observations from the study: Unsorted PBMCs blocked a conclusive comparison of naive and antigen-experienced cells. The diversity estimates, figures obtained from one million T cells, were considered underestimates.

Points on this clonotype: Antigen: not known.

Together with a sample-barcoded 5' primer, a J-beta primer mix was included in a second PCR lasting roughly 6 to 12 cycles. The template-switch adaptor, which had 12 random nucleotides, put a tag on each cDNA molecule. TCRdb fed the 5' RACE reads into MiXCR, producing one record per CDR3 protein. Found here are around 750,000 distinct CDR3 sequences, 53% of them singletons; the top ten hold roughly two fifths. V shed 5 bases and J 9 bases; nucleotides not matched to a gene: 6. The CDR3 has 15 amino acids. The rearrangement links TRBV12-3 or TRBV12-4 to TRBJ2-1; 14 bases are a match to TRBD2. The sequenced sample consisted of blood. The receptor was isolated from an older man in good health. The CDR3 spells CASSAGLAGVGEQFF. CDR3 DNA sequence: TGTGCCAGCAGTGCGGGACTAGCGGGAGTTGGTGAGCAGTTCTTC.